This entry lists 7 T cell receptor beta chains sequenced from one sample in a study of blood T cell repertoires in COVID-19. Some clones are missing from TCRdb's copy, which holds only in-frame ones; the method was immunoSEQ multiplex PCR. The profile shows about 300,000 clones, 80% to 90% of them singletons. The source material was peripheral blood. The receptors originated from a woman between 45 and 60 years old with COVID-19, enrolled during active disease.

The V gene is TRBV11-2, the J gene TRBJ1-1, with TRBD1 matching over 9 bases. V lost 5 bases, J lost 3 bases, and 4 bases stayed unmatched. The CDR3 covers 14 residues. Germline V gene lookup returns CDR1 SGHAT and CDR2 FQNNGV. The CDR3 DNA reads as TGTGCCAGCAGCCCACGGACAGGGGACACTGAAGCTTTCTTT. Translation: CASSPRTGDTEAFF. The entire variable domain, with the rest obtained from reference TRBV11-2 and TRBJ1-1, is as follows: EAGVAQSPRYKIIEKRQSVAFWCNPISGHATLYWYQQILGQGPKLLIQFQNNGVVDDSQLPKDRFSAERLKGVDSTLKIQPAKLEDSAVYLCASSPRTGDTEAFFGQGTRLTVV.

The V gene is TRBV3-1 (or the pseudogene TRBV3-2), the J gene TRBJ2-7, with 10 bases fitting TRBD2. The length of the CDR3 is 14 residues. V gave up 5 bases and J gave up 1 base; unmatched junction bases: 2. The germline gives CDR1 LGHDT, CDR2 YNNKEL (reference sequence). CDR3 loop: CASSWTSGSYEQYF. The CDR3 DNA reads as TGTGCCAGCAGCTGGACTAGCGGTTCCTACGAGCAGTACTTC.

V gene TRBV19 combines with J gene TRBJ1-1, with D uncertain. This CDR3 spans 16 amino acids. Trimming took off 3 bases at V and 0 bases at J, with 14 bases between the two ends. CDR1 and CDR2 (germline): LNHDA, SQIVND (reference sequence). CDR3 sequence reads: CASSMQQTIMNTEAFF. Here the CDR3 DNA reads TGTGCCAGTAGTATGCAACAGACAATTATGAACACTGAAGCTTTCTTT. The complete variable domain, with remaining parts taken from reference TRBV19 and TRBJ1-1, reads DGGITQSPKYLFRKEGQNVTLSCEQNLNHDAMYWYRQDPGQGLRLIYYSQIVNDFQKGDIAEGYSVSREKKESFPLTVTSAQKNPTAFYLCASSMQQTIMNTEAFFGQGTRLTVV.

This sequence joins TRBV7-5 and TRBJ1-1; the table's D call, TRBD1, was not checked against the DNA. TRBV7-5 is a pseudogene segment. This CDR3 has 18 residues. The DNA for the CDR3 is TGTGTCAGAAGCTTAGATCGGTGGGACAGCCCGGTGAACACTGAAGCTTTCTTT. Protein: CVRSLDRWDSPVNTEAFF.

The table lists this clone with a count of one. The chain employs TRBV29-1 and TRBJ1-1, with D possibly TRBD1 on 5 matching bases. CDR1 is SQVTM and CDR2 is ANQGSEA in the germline V gene. V lost 7 bases to trimming and J lost 0 bases, with 12 bases between them. This CDR3 contains 13 residues. In nucleotides, the CDR3 is TGCAGCGCTGGACACCTTATGAACACTGAAGCTTTCTTT. Translated: CSAGHLMNTEAFF.

This clone was seen more than once but under ten times. This chain uses TRBV5-1 with TRBJ1-6; the D gene is possibly TRBD1 (6 bases). The length of the CDR3 is 15 residues. Trimming shortened V by 0 bases and J by 8 bases, and 12 bases separated the two germline ends. Germline V CDR1 and CDR2: SGHRS, YFSETQ. In DNA form, the CDR3 reads TGCGCCAGCAGCTTGGCCGCAGGGGTATATTCACCCCTCCACTTT. It is translated as CASSLAAGVYSPLHF.

CDR3 amino acids: CASSHLKRPDTQYF. In DNA, the CDR3 is TGTGCCAGCAGCCATTTGAAGCGCCCAGATACGCAGTATTTT. J is TRBJ2-3 and V is TRBV3-1 (or the pseudogene TRBV3-2); no firm D call. V gave up 3 bases and J gave up 4 bases, with 11 bases separating them. This CDR3 contains 14 residues. Germline CDR1 LGHDT, CDR2 YNNKEL (reference sequence).